Listed below are T cell receptor beta chains from one sample, sequenced in a study of blood T cell repertoires in COVID-19. Method: immunoSEQ multiplex PCR; TCRdb's copy keeps in-frame clones and lacks some. This sample has some 180,000 clones; 70% to 80% occur once, and the top ten carry about 14%. Input material: peripheral blood. Receptor source: a man aged 50 to 60 who had recovered from COVID-19. The CDR3 runs from the conserved cysteine through the conserved F or W.

v_gene: TRBV18
j_gene: TRBJ1-1
CDR3aa: CASSPGGSGIEAFF

v_gene: TRBV7-8
j_gene: TRBJ2-7
CDR3aa: CASSLMGSSYEQYF

v_gene: TRBV9
j_gene: TRBJ2-1
CDR3aa: CASSGSTGNEQFF

v_gene: TRBV4-3
j_gene: TRBJ2-1
CDR3aa: CASSQAAGGFGEQFF

v_gene: TRBV4-2
j_gene: TRBJ1-5
CDR3aa: CASSRSGPYSNQPQHF

v_gene: TRBV2
j_gene: TRBJ2-2
CDR3aa: CASTPLSTGRMNTGELFF

v_gene: TRBV6-5
j_gene: TRBJ2-1
CDR3aa: CASSYLRSGKFNEQFF

v_gene: TRBV11-1
j_gene: TRBJ2-1
CDR3aa: CASSLVGRTYNEQFF

v_gene: TRBV2
j_gene: TRBJ2-1
CDR3aa: CASRTGGAYNEQFF

v_gene: TRBV30
j_gene: TRBJ1-4
CDR3aa: CAWKGQGYEKLFF

v_gene: TRBV28
j_gene: TRBJ2-1
CDR3aa: CASSGWASSGNEQFF

v_gene: TRBV6-5
j_gene: TRBJ2-5
CDR3aa: CASSYSAQETQYF

v_gene: TRBV6-2/TRBV6-3
j_gene: TRBJ1-5
CDR3aa: CASSWATADSNQPQHF

v_gene: TRBV5-1
j_gene: TRBJ2-5
CDR3aa: CASSRMNRGETQYF

v_gene: TRBV2
j_gene: TRBJ2-1
CDR3aa: CASTGTSGSQRNEQFF

v_gene: TRBV2
j_gene: TRBJ2-3
CDR3aa: CASSDYILESGVTDTQYF

v_gene: TRBV18
j_gene: TRBJ1-4
CDR3aa: CASSPGRPGTNEKLFF

v_gene: TRBV5-6
j_gene: TRBJ2-3
CDR3aa: CASSPTRHRTSTDTQYF

v_gene: TRBV7-9
j_gene: TRBJ1-1
CDR3aa: CASSSPDRNTEAFF

v_gene: TRBV11-3
j_gene: TRBJ1-2
CDR3aa: CASSLRGYGYTF